The rows below give T cell receptor beta chains drawn from one sample of a study of blood T cell repertoires in COVID-19. The table came from immunoSEQ multiplex PCR; TCRdb's copy has only in-frame clones and leaves some out. The sample records roughly 180,000 clones, approximately 85% being singletons. Specimen: peripheral blood. The source of these receptors is an elderly man with COVID-19, enrolled during active disease. Both conserved end residues are part of each CDR3. D genes are given only for firm matches. A clone size is listed for some rows: how often the clone was seen (once, few, many), or a class if it is expanded.

d_call	v_call	clone_size	j_call	cdr3_nt	cdr3_aa
NA	TRBV12-3/TRBV12-4	NA	TRBJ2-5	TGTGCCAGCAGCGATTTAGCACAAGAGACCCAGTACTTC	CASSDLAQETQYF
NA	TRBV11-2	NA	TRBJ1-1	TGTGCCAGCAGCTCCTGGACAGAATTATACACTGAAGCTTTCTTT	CASSSWTELYTEAFF
TRBD2	TRBV29-1	NA	TRBJ2-3	TGCAGCGGATTAGCGGGGGGGGCTTCTGATACGCAGTATTTT	CSGLAGGASDTQYF
NA	TRBV7-2	few	TRBJ2-1	TGTGCCAGCAGCTCCGCGCGCTACAATGAGCAGTTCTTC	CASSSARYNEQFF
TRBD1	TRBV20-1	NA	TRBJ1-1	TGCAGTGCGCCCGGGACAGGCAAAGCTTTCTTT	CSAPGTGKAFF
TRBD1	TRBV7-3	few	TRBJ1-6	TGTGCCAGCAGCATTGGACAGGGTAATTCACCCCTCCACTTT	CASSIGQGNSPLHF
NA	TRBV6-2/TRBV6-3	NA	TRBJ1-2	TGTGCCAGCAGTGACACCGGGACGGGGGTCTATGGCTACACCTTC	CASSDTGTGVYGYTF
TRBD1	TRBV6-5	NA	TRBJ1-1	TGTGCCGAACGGGACAGGGGAGGCACTGAAGCTTTCTTT	CAERDRGGTEAFF
NA	TRBV27	NA	TRBJ1-1	TGTGCCAGCAGTCCGACTATGAACACTGAAGCTTTCTTT	CASSPTMNTEAFF
NA	TRBV6-5	NA	TRBJ1-6	TGTGCCATCGAGACAGGTTATAATTCACCCCTCCACTTT	CAIETGYNSPLHF
NA	TRBV6-5	NA	TRBJ1-2	TGTGCCAGCAAACAGGGAAAGGCCTATGGCTACACCTTC	CASKQGKAYGYTF
TRBD2	TRBV28	NA	TRBJ2-7	TGTGCCAGCAGTTCGGTCCGACTAGCGGGGGGTCTCTCCTACGAGCAGTACTTC	CASSSVRLAGGLSYEQYF
NA	TRBV4-3	NA	TRBJ2-7	TGCGCCAGCAGCCAGGTCCAGGGTGAGCAGTACTTC	CASSQVQGEQYF
NA	TRBV5-1	NA	TRBJ1-4	TGCGCCAGCAGCCCATCCCCTAACAGCGGTCACAATGAAAAACTGTTTTTT	CASSPSPNSGHNEKLFF
NA	TRBV9	NA	TRBJ2-1	TGTGCCAGCAGCGTAGGGGGGCTGCGGGTGGCCTACAATGAGCAGTTCTTC	CASSVGGLRVAYNEQFF
NA	TRBV28	NA	TRBJ2-7	TGTGCCACCCGACGGGGGGCCGACTACGAGCAGTACTTC	CATRRGADYEQYF
NA	TRBV18	NA	TRBJ1-4	TGTGCCAGCTCCCCAAGGAATCCGCGGGGAGAAAAACTGTTTTTT	CASSPRNPRGEKLFF